Shown below are 10 T cell receptor beta chains from a single sample sequenced in a study of human T cells and chemical hapten exposure. TCRdb redid the calling of the RACE reads with MiXCR, one entry per CDR3 protein. The profile covers some 150,000 distinct CDR3 sequences, with 10% to 15% appearing a single time and 1.3% to 1.5% taken by the ten largest. This sample's time point: patch test 2, 6 weeks after DPC sensitization. Treatment denoted: therapeutic diphenylcyclopropenone sensitization with weekly scalp DPC. This specimen was whole blood, taken in connection with sensitization to the hapten diphenylcyclopropenone (DPC). The receptors were sampled from a woman aged 50 to 60 with alopecia areata. Some clones in this sample may be carry-over from other donors' samples.

The chain has TRBV12-3 or TRBV12-4 and TRBJ1-4, with 7 bases identical to TRBD1. The junction had 7 bases not matched to a gene; V was cut back by 4 bases and J by 8 bases. The CDR3 sequence is 14 residues long. This CDR3 is CASSSQGGGEKLFF. The CDR3 coding sequence is TGTGCCAGCAGTTCCCAGGGGGGAGGCGAAAAACTGTTTTTT.

The CDR3 region has the DNA TGTGCCAGCAGCTTCAGACAGGGGATAGCCAAAAACATTCAGTACTTC. Translation gives CASSFRQGIAKNIQYF. This sequence joins TRBV7-2 and TRBJ2-4; 8 nucleotides align to TRBD1. V was pared by 3 bases and J by 0 bases, with 4 bases of the junction left unmatched. The CDR3 has 16 amino acids. Looked up from germline, CDR1 is SGHTA and CDR2 is FQGNSA.

The chain links TRBV5-5 to TRBJ2-3, with D possibly matching TRBD1 (6 bases). CDR1 is SGHKS, CDR2 YYEKEE, per germline (reference sequence). Trimming removed 2 bases at V and 2 bases at J, with 15 bases between. The CDR3 is 16 residues long. CDR3 protein: CASSLETGGLTDTQYF. In DNA form, the CDR3 reads TGTGCCAGCAGCTTAGAGACAGGAGGACTCACAGATACGCAGTATTTT.

This clonotype occurred a few times. The chain employs TRBV20-1 and TRBJ1-4; a weak D match, TRBD1 (6 bases). V lost 2 bases and J lost 4, with 14 bases in between. Per germline, CDR1 DFQATT and CDR2 SNEGSKA (reference sequence). The CDR3 totals 15 residues. The CDR3 bases are TGCAGTGCTAGACCGCCACAGGGCGGTAATGAAAAACTGTTTTTT. Amino acids: CSARPPQGGNEKLFF.

The chain couples TRBV29-1 to TRBJ2-2; D is ambiguous. Germline V gene sequence: CDR1 SQVTM, CDR2 ANQGSEA. With 3 bases removed from V and 7 bases from J, the gap between germline ends came to 3 bases. The CDR3 is 10 amino acids. The CDR3 spells CSVDDGELFF. The CDR3 coding sequence is TGCAGCGTTGATGACGGGGAGCTGTTTTTT.

The chain combines TRBV6-1 with TRBJ2-1; TRBD2 is a possible D gene (7 bases). The ends were cut back, 7 bases at V and 7 bases at J, with 14 bases in the middle. The CDR3 length is 13 residues. Germline assignment: CDR1 MNHNS and CDR2 SASEGT. The CDR3 sequence is CASTLGRGNEQFF. As DNA, the CDR3 is TGTGCCAGCACCCTAGGGAGGGGGAATGAGCAGTTCTTC.

This clonotype was counted between two and nine times. This chain connects TRBV3-1 to TRBJ2-1; D is perhaps TRBD1 (5 bases). V shed 1 base and J shed 6 bases, with 13 bases lying between them. The CDR3 has 15 residues. Per germline, CDR1 LGHDT and CDR2 YNNKEL (reference sequence). The CDR3 nucleotides are TGTGCCAGCAGCCAAGTCAAGGGGCAGTTCAATGAGCAGTTCTTC. This sequence encodes CASSQVKGQFNEQFF.

The chain is built from TRBV12-3 or TRBV12-4 and TRBJ2-1; D is ambiguous. The CDR3 length is 15 residues. The V end was cut by 0 bases, the J end by 3 bases, with 9 bases between. In nucleotides, the CDR3 is TGTGCCAGCAGTTTAGCGGAGTGGGTCTACAATGAGCAGTTCTTC. Residues: CASSLAEWVYNEQFF.

This clonotype appeared a few times. This rearrangement joins TRBV3-1 to TRBJ2-5; D not certain. There are 14 residues in the CDR3. CDR1 and CDR2 from the germline V gene are LGHDT and YNNKEL (reference sequence). V was shortened by 1 base and J by 3 bases, with 9 bases between the two germline ends. CDR3 sequence reads: CASSQGRWEETQYF. Written as DNA, the CDR3 is TGTGCCAGCAGCCAAGGAAGGTGGGAAGAGACCCAGTACTTC.

This clonotype occurred a few times. This sequence joins TRBV18 and TRBJ1-1; D is possibly TRBD1 (6 bases). Trimming took 6 bases from V and 3 from J, leaving 14 bases between them. The germline CDR1 and CDR2 sequences are KGHSH and LQKENI. The CDR3 sequence is 14 residues long. The CDR3, as DNA: TGTGCCAGCTCCCGAGGGGGGTTGGACACTGAAGCTTTCTTT. Its translation: CASSRGGLDTEAFF.